The 9 T cell receptor beta chains below come from one sample, sequenced in a study of blood T cell repertoires in COVID-19. Repertoires were generated with immunoSEQ multiplex PCR, while TCRdb's copy carries only in-frame clones and drops some. Counted here are fewer than 350,000 clones, approximately 81% occurring once; the ten biggest clones make up about 2.7%. The sequencing sample was made of PBMCs or T cells enriched from blood (not recorded which). The receptor source for this set is a woman between 50 and 59 years old who had recovered from COVID-19.

This clone is a singleton in its sample. The chain couples TRBV5-6 to TRBJ2-1, with 8 bases fitting TRBD2. V lost 4 bases, J lost 8 bases, and 11 bases stayed unmatched. Germline assignment: CDR1 SGHDT and CDR2 YYEEEE. The CDR3 is 15 amino acids. The CDR3 bases are TGTGCCAGCAGCCCACTAGCGGCGTCCGGGGATGAGCAGTTCTTC. This sequence encodes CASSPLAASGDEQFF.

CDR3 region: CASSQPRLETQYF. For the CDR3, the DNA is TGTGCCAGCAGCCAGCCTAGACTAGAGACCCAGTACTTC. The V gene is TRBV3-1 (or the pseudogene TRBV3-2), the J gene TRBJ2-5; D not certain. This CDR3 spans 13 amino acids. From germline, CDR1 is LGHDT and CDR2 YNNKEL (reference sequence). Trimming shortened V by 3 bases and J by 4 bases, and 9 bases separated the two germline ends.

The chain employs TRBV2 and TRBJ1-5; TRBD1 agrees at 7 bases. This CDR3 contains 14 residues. Trimming cost V 7 bases and J 3 bases; bases outside gene matches: 6. Germline V CDR1 and CDR2: SNHLY, FYNNEI. Here the CDR3 reads CASTRQGLNQPQHF. The CDR3 nucleotides read TGTGCCAGCACTCGACAGGGTCTCAATCAGCCCCAGCATTTT.

The chain employs TRBV5-6 and TRBJ2-4, with D tentatively TRBD2 (5 bases). The germline V gene encodes CDR1 SGHDT and CDR2 YYEEEE. The CDR3 has 17 residues. The V end lost 0 bases, the J end lost 0 bases, and 13 bases lay between the germline ends. CDR3 loop: CASSLAEGGVAKNIQYF. The DNA for the CDR3 is TGTGCCAGCAGCTTGGCCGAGGGTGGGGTAGCCAAAAACATTCAGTACTTC.

V usage is TRBV9 and J usage is TRBJ1-1; perhaps TRBD1 as D (5 bases). CDR3 size: 15 residues. Germline CDR1 reads SGDLS; CDR2 reads YYNGEE. The V end was cut by 0 bases, the J end by 1 base, with 10 bases between. In nucleotides, the CDR3 is TGTGCCAGCAGCGTAGGGCCCGGGGGGAACACTGAAGCTTTCTTT. As protein: CASSVGPGGNTEAFF.

This clone was seen just once. This rearrangement joins TRBV7-3 to TRBJ1-1; 10 bases align to TRBD1. The J segment lost 1 base and the V segment lost 3 bases, leaving 2 bases of the junction unmatched. Germline lookup yields CDR1 SGHTA and CDR2 FQGTGA. The CDR3 has 15 residues. The CDR3 nucleotides are TGTGCCAGCAGCTTGAGGGACAGGGGGAACACTGAAGCTTTCTTT. Translated, it gives CASSLRDRGNTEAFF.

In its sample, this clone was seen a few times. The chain links TRBV11-1 to TRBJ1-1; 9 positions match TRBD1. V lost 4 bases to trimming and J lost 11 bases; unmatched junction nucleotides: 11. This CDR3 region has 14 residues. In germline, CDR1 is SGHAT, CDR2 FQDESV (reference sequence). The CDR3 reads CASSSSRDRVKAFF. The CDR3 bases are TGTGCCAGCAGCTCGTCCCGGGACAGGGTTAAGGCTTTCTTT.

The chain carries TRBV9 and TRBJ2-1; the D gene is possibly TRBD1 (7 bases). This CDR3 is 15 amino acids long. Per germline, CDR1 SGDLS and CDR2 YYNGEE. Trimming removed 2 bases from V and 8 bases from J, with 17 bases in between. Written as DNA, the CDR3 is TGTGCCAGCAGCGTCTCGGAGGGGGCCCCGGATGAGCAGTTCTTC. Its translation is CASSVSEGAPDEQFF.

The chain combines TRBV19 with TRBJ2-3; D is ambiguous. V was trimmed by 11 bases and J by 4 bases, leaving 16 bases between them. The CDR3 contains 13 residues. The germline CDR1 and CDR2 sequences are LNHDA and SQIVND (reference sequence). The CDR3 reads CASKRSSADTQYF. The DNA for the CDR3 is TGTGCCTCAAAGAGGTCGAGCGCAGATACGCAGTATTTT.